This T cell receptor (beta chain) was identified in a study of post-analysis software for immune sequencing data (dated by TCRdb to between 2015 and 2016). Context from the whole study: The recorded disease courses included relapsing-remitting, secondary progressive and progressive-relapsing multiple sclerosis, and some patients had no subtype annotation. A subset of samples was prepared in parallel using single-end sample barcoding, then pooled and co-amplified after Illumina adapter ligation. The patient repertoires were set against about 12 previously published healthy control repertoires from donors whose ages ranged from about 6 to 25 years. Overall study results and their limits: The multiple sclerosis patient group was slightly younger than the control group. Compared with controls, multiple sclerosis patients had significantly lower normalized Chao1 diversity, a finding suggesting substantial peripheral T-cell clonal expansion. When samples were clustered directly using the F measure, samples prepared in the same batch co-clustered strongly, which prompted a batch-effect correction. Patients showed significantly higher frequencies than controls for several TRBV segments, among them TRBV5-6, TRBV5-1 and TRBV20-1.

To demonstrate the VDJtools post-analysis software, the study profiled TCR beta repertoires from the peripheral blood of some 13 young patients with multiple sclerosis. The patients with multiple sclerosis were children and adolescents between roughly 6 and 17 years of age. The library was prepared using PCR. The data were produced on an Illumina HiSeq 2500. To reduce PCR and sequencing biases, unique molecular identifiers were built into the TCR beta cDNA libraries. Per 1 to 10 million input T cells, approximately 500,000 cDNA molecules were obtained, such that each molecule approximated one T cell. The patient libraries were prepared and sequenced with the same protocol used for the earlier healthy control dataset. Samples belonging to the same batch were prepared together, multiplexed and sequenced on a shared HiSeq lane. The paper's data handling went like this. Raw barcoded reads were processed with MIGEC, and single-read molecular identifier groups were discarded before consensus assembly and CDR3 extraction. VDJtools was used for post-analysis of the clonotype tables, with diversity normalized by down-sampling every dataset to the smallest sample size. Repertoire overlap clustering matched CDR3 amino acid but not nucleotide sequences to correct batch-related cross-sample contamination. Using fastp trimming at Q25 and MiXCR clonotype assembly, TCRdb reanalyzed the public sequencing data and kept in-frame beta chains. Rows are combined by CDR3 protein, so each entry shows the most common genes and DNA. The V and J calls, along with clone size, are taken from TCRdb and not from the paper's own processing. Here the sample has hundreds of thousands of distinct CDR3 sequences; 44% occur a single time. The ten largest clones represent more than 1.5% of the sample.

Via the germline V gene, CDR1 is SGHTA and CDR2 FQGTGA. Trimming removed 3 bases from V and 1 base from J, leaving 17 bases between the germline ends. CDR3 length: 17 amino acids, cysteine to phenylalanine. Only the CDR3 portion is preserved as DNA: 51 bases, with reading frame beginning at the first base. This clonotype was found a few times. Its antigen is not yet known. One base away there is no much larger clone; base qualities are not given. This TCR was sampled from a girl between 10 and 17 years old with multiple sclerosis. The sample taken for sequencing was blood. Here the chain combines TRBV7-3 and TRBJ2-3, with TRBD2 perhaps the D gene, on 6 matching bases. The DNA is as follows: TGTGCCAGCAGCTTGTATCCTACCGGGAGAGGCACAGATACGCAGTATTTT. Translated, this gives CASSLYPTGRGTDTQYF.